The 8 T cell receptor beta chains given below trace back to one sample, sequenced in a study of T cells in Graves' hyperthyroidism and ophthalmopathy (dated by TCRdb to between 2019 and 2020). Library generation was performed with multiplex PCR. These reads were obtained on an Illumina HiSeq 2000. TCR beta CDR3 regions were amplified from RNA transcripts. For the first round of RT-PCR on the TCR CDR3, the HTBI primer set was used together with the Qiagen OneStep RT-PCR kit. TCRdb reprocessing: public reads trimmed at Q25 with fastp, clones called with MiXCR, in-frame beta chains kept. Here each entry gathers all rows of one CDR3 protein and keeps the most common genes and DNA. This sample comprises approximately 530,000 distinct CDR3 sequences, over 15% of them detected only once. The biggest ten clones account for more than 15% of the sample. Sequencing used blood. Receptors were obtained from a woman younger than 30 with Graves' hyperthyroidism.

The chain recombines TRBV4-1 with TRBJ1-1; weak D call: TRBD1 (6 bases). The ends were cut back, 1 base at V and 3 bases at J, with 18 bases in the middle. The CDR3 sequence is 17 residues long. Germline CDR1 is MGHRA and CDR2 is YSYEKL. CDR3: CASSQGRAGALYTEAFF. In DNA, the CDR3 is TGCGCCAGCAGCCAAGGTCGGGCAGGGGCTTTATACACTGAAGCTTTCTTT.

This clonotype turned up a few times. This sequence joins TRBV6-1 and TRBJ2-1, with D unresolved. V lost 5 bases and J 6 bases, leaving 8 bases between the germline ends. This CDR3 contains 12 residues. CDR1 MNHNS and CDR2 SASEGT come from the germline V gene. The CDR3 region is CASSSVGNEQFF. CDR3 bases: TGTGCCAGCAGTTCAGTCGGCAATGAGCAGTTCTTC.

This chain uses TRBV27 with TRBJ1-2; D gene ambiguous. The CDR3 loop spans 12 amino acids. Trimming shortened V by 6 bases and J by 4 bases, and 9 bases separated the two germline ends. Germline CDR1 reads MNHEY; CDR2 reads SMNVEV (reference sequence). CDR3 sequence: CASSPNAYGYTF. The CDR3 DNA is TGTGCCAGCAGCCCAAACGCCTATGGCTACACCTTC.

The V call is TRBV7-9, the J call TRBJ2-1; D possibly matches TRBD1 or TRBD2 (6 bases each). The V gene lost 6 bases and the J gene lost 8 bases, with 26 bases spanning the gap. Germline CDR1 reads SEHNR; CDR2 reads FQNEAQ (reference sequence). The CDR3 loop spans 17 amino acids. The CDR3 reads CASRLSLDSSGVDEQFF. Here the CDR3 DNA reads TGTGCCAGCAGGTTAAGCCTGGACAGTTCGGGGGTAGATGAGCAGTTCTTC.

This clonotype appeared many times. V usage is TRBV2 and J usage is TRBJ2-7, with 10 bases fitting TRBD2. The CDR3 extends over 15 amino acids. J was trimmed by 4 bases and V by 2 bases; bases with no gene match: 5. Germline CDR1 and CDR2: SNHLY and FYNNEI. The CDR3 loop is CASSEIGTSAYEQYF. The CDR3 bases are TGTGCCAGCAGTGAAATCGGGACTAGCGCGTACGAGCAGTACTTC.

In its sample, this clonotype was seen many times. V is TRBV5-1 and J is TRBJ2-1; tentative D call: TRBD2 (10 bases). CDR1 and CDR2 from the germline V gene are SGHRS and YFSETQ. V lost 4 bases, J lost 9 bases, and 17 bases lay in between. This CDR3 has 14 amino acids. This chain's CDR3 is CASSELAGQGEQFF. DNA of the CDR3: TGCGCCAGCAGCGAACTAGCGGGACAGGGTGAGCAGTTCTTC.

Notes on this clonotype: This may stem from a read error, because a much larger clone lies one nucleotide away. CDR3 sequence (DNA): TGCGCCAGCAGCTTAGCGGTAAGCTCCTACGAGCGGTACTTC. This encodes CASSLAVSSYERYF. This chain links TRBV5-1 with TRBJ2-7, with D tentatively TRBD2 (5 bases). Germline lookup yields CDR1 SGHRS and CDR2 YFSETQ. The CDR3 length is 14 residues. Filled out from reference TRBV5-1 and TRBJ2-7, the complete variable domain reads KAGVTQTPRYLIKTRGQQVTLSCSPISGHRSVSWYQQTPGQGLQFLFEYFSETQRNKGNFPGRFSGRQFSNSRSEMNVSTLELGDSALYLCASSLAVSSYERYFGPGTRLTVT.

This clonotype was seen many times. CDR3: CSAPTVSNTEAFF. The CDR3 DNA reads as TGCAGTGCTCCCACTGTTTCGAACACTGAAGCTTTCTTT. V is TRBV20-1 and J is TRBJ1-1; no firm D call. V was trimmed by 5 bases and J by 1 base, leaving 11 bases between them. CDR1 is DFQATT, CDR2 SNEGSKA, per germline (reference sequence). The CDR3 is made up of 13 amino acids.